Below, 25 T cell receptor beta chains from the same sample are listed, as sequenced in a study of chemoradiotherapy in HPV16-positive cancers. Sequenced by immunoSEQ multiplex PCR; TCRdb stores in-frame clones only, minus some. The sample records under 20,000 clones, 60% to 80% being singletons. Sample acquisition took place from a patient who underwent chemoradiotherapy. The receptors shown here come from a human donor with HPV-associated anogenital cancer.

This clone appeared once. This chain uses TRBV5-1 with TRBJ2-7; D might be TRBD1 or TRBD2, each matching 6 bases. Between the trimmed V and J ends, which lost 0 bases and 5 bases, there was a span of 15 bases. CDR1 is SGHRS and CDR2 is YFSETQ in the germline V gene. This CDR3 region has 15 residues. DNA for the CDR3: TGCGCCAGCAGCTTGGGTGGACACCGGGGGCACGAGCAGTACTTC. It specifies CASSLGGHRGHEQYF.

The DNA of the CDR3 is TGTGCCAGCTCACCACCAGGGTCAGGACAAGCTTTCTTT. It specifies CASSPPGSGQAFF. The V gene is TRBV18, the J gene TRBJ1-1; D gene uncertain. Germline V gene sequence: CDR1 KGHSH, CDR2 LQKENI. This CDR3 is 13 amino acids long. With 0 bases removed from V and 9 bases from J, the gap between germline ends came to 11 bases.

This chain joins TRBV6-5 and TRBJ1-1; D is possibly TRBD1 (5 bases). CDR3 length equals 14 residues. CDR1 and CDR2 (germline): MNHEY, SVGAGI. Trimming removed 3 bases at V and 7 bases at J, with 15 bases between. CDR3 DNA: TGTGCCAGCAGTTATGGGGGGATAACGGGTGAAGCTTTCTTT. As protein: CASSYGGITGEAFF.

This clone occurred a few times. The V gene is TRBV5-1, the J gene TRBJ2-2, with TRBD1 matching over 9 bases. CDR3 length: 15 residues. In germline, CDR1 is SGHRS, CDR2 YFSETQ. V lost 2 bases to trimming and J lost 4 bases; unmatched junction nucleotides: 3. DNA for the CDR3: TGCGCCAGCAGCTTACGGACAGGGGCCACCGGGGAGCTGTTTTTT. It translates to CASSLRTGATGELFF.

This chain links TRBV19 with TRBJ1-1; 7 bases are a match to TRBD1. Germline CDR1 and CDR2: LNHDA and SQIVND (reference sequence). With V trimmed by 5 bases and J by 8 bases, 11 bases remained unmatched. The CDR3 has 14 amino acids. This chain's CDR3 is CASSPHRDSAEAFF. Written as DNA, the CDR3 is TGTGCCAGTAGTCCCCATCGGGACAGCGCCGAAGCTTTCTTT. The full variable domain, completed using reference TRBV19 and TRBJ1-1, is DGGITQSPKYLFRKEGQNVTLSCEQNLNHDAMYWYRQDPGQGLRLIYYSQIVNDFQKGDIAEGYSVSREKKESFPLTVTSAQKNPTAFYLCASSPHRDSAEAFFGQGTRLTVV.

This clone turned up a few times. The chain carries TRBV28 and TRBJ2-7; weak D call: TRBD2 (5 bases). CDR1 and CDR2 from the germline V gene are MDHEN and SYDVKM. Trimming pared 4 bases from V and 0 bases from J, leaving 7 bases between. The CDR3 length is 13 residues. The CDR3 DNA reads TGTGCCAGCAGTTGGCGGGCCTCCTACGAGCAGTACTTC. This gives the protein CASSWRASYEQYF. The whole variable domain, remainder taken from reference TRBV28 and TRBJ2-7, is DVKVTQSSRYLVKRTGEKVFLECVQDMDHENMFWYRQDPGLGLRLIYFSYDVKMKEKGDIPEGYSVSREKKERFSLILESASTNQTSMYLCASSWRASYEQYFGPGTRLTVT.

The genes are TRBV7-2 and TRBJ2-7, with a weak D call TRBD1 (8 bases). The CDR3 loop spans 16 amino acids. CDR1 is SGHTA and CDR2 is FQGNSA in the germline V gene. The ends were cut back, 5 bases at V and 6 bases at J, with 23 bases in the middle. The CDR3 loop reads CASSSGTGRGRGEQYF. The DNA of the CDR3 is TGTGCCAGCAGCAGCGGGACAGGCAGGGGCCGGGGCGAGCAGTACTTC. Combining the CDR3 with reference TRBV7-2 and TRBJ2-7 gives the whole variable domain GAGVSQSPSNKVTEKGKDVELRCDPISGHTALYWYRQSLGQGLEFLIYFQGNSAPDKSGLPSDRFSAERTGGSVSTLTIQRTQQEDSAVYLCASSSGTGRGRGEQYFGPGTRLTVT.

By sample fraction, this clone is medium-sized. The V gene is TRBV30, the J gene TRBJ1-4; D call uncertain. The V end lost 0 bases, the J end lost 3 bases, and 5 bases lay between the germline ends. The CDR3 runs to 13 residues. Germline-derived CDR1 and CDR2 are GTSNPN and SVGIG (reference sequence). The CDR3 loop reads CAWSVGSNEKLFF. The CDR3 DNA sequence: TGTGCCTGGAGTGTGGGCTCTAATGAAAAACTGTTTTTT.

V and J are TRBV18 and TRBJ2-7, with 10 positions matching TRBD1. This CDR3 is 14 amino acids long. V gave up 5 bases and J gave up 3 bases; unmatched junction bases: 4. Germline values: CDR1 KGHSH, CDR2 LQKENI. The CDR3 here is CASSSGTGDYEQYF. In DNA, the CDR3 is TGTGCCAGCTCATCCGGGACAGGGGACTACGAGCAGTACTTC. The entire variable domain, with the rest obtained from reference TRBV18 and TRBJ2-7, is as follows: NAGVMQNPRHLVRRRGQEARLRCSPMKGHSHVYWYRQLPEEGLKFMVYLQKENIIDESGMPKERFSAEFPKEGPSILRIQQVVRGDSAAYFCASSSGTGDYEQYFGPGTRLTVT.

The V call is TRBV6-6, the J call TRBJ2-1; D is unclear. V was cut by 5 bases and J by 9 bases, with 14 bases left in between. The CDR3 length is 13 residues. Germline V gene data show CDR1 as MNHNY and CDR2 as SVGAGI (reference sequence). The CDR3 sequence is CASSQRSEAEQFF. The CDR3 coding sequence is TGTGCCAGCAGTCAGAGATCAGAGGCTGAGCAGTTCTTC.

This clone has more than one count but fewer than ten. The chain employs TRBV19 and TRBJ1-4; D gene ambiguous. V was cut by 3 bases and J by 8 bases, with 4 bases left in between. This CDR3 is 11 amino acids long. CDR1 and CDR2 (germline): LNHDA, SQIVND (reference sequence). The CDR3 DNA reads as TGTGCCAGTAGTATGTTCGAAAAACTGTTTTTT. It codes for CASSMFEKLFF.

CDR3: CASSPPLAGYYGYTF. The CDR3 DNA follows: TGCGCCAGCAGCCCCCCGTTGGCAGGATACTATGGCTACACCTTC. This chain links TRBV4-1 with TRBJ1-2; D not resolved. Per germline, CDR1 MGHRA and CDR2 YSYEKL. Trimming removed 4 bases from V and 3 bases from J, with 15 bases in between. CDR3 length equals 15 residues.

The chain uses TRBV30 and TRBJ2-5; D unresolved. The DNA end is more similar to TRBJ2-7, so the J call may be wrong. Germline V CDR1 and CDR2: GTSNPN, SVGIG (reference sequence). The CDR3 spans 14 residues. The CDR3 DNA sequence: TGTGCCTGGACCCGAGGCACGGCTACCTACGAGCAGTACTTC. Translating gives CAWTRGTATYEQYF.

J is TRBJ2-7 and V is TRBV5-1, with D perhaps matching TRBD1 (7 bases). V lost 4 bases and J lost 4, with 15 bases in between. Germline CDR1 reads SGHRS; CDR2 reads YFSETQ. The CDR3 totals 14 residues. DNA for the CDR3: TGCGCCAGCAGCAAATCGACAGGGAGGTACGAGCAGTACTTC. Amino acids: CASSKSTGRYEQYF.

The V call is TRBV4-3, the J call TRBJ2-1; D tentatively fits TRBD1 or TRBD2 (5 bases each). The CDR3 contains 12 residues. V was trimmed by 0 bases and J by 8 bases, leaving 5 bases between them. CDR1 and CDR2 (germline): LGHNA, YSLEER. The CDR3 nucleotides are TGCGCCAGCAGCCAAGAGGGGGATGAGCAGTTCTTC. This codes for CASSQEGDEQFF.

V is TRBV5-6 and J is TRBJ2-5; D unresolved. Germline CDR1 is SGHDT and CDR2 is YYEEEE. V was trimmed by 1 base and J by 2 bases, leaving 6 bases between them. This CDR3 contains 13 residues. The CDR3 region has the DNA TGTGCCAGCAGCTTGCTCCTTCAAGAGACCCAGTACTTC. This translates into CASSLLLQETQYF.

This chain joins TRBV5-5 and TRBJ2-7; perhaps TRBD1 as D (5 bases). The CDR3 spans 15 residues. The V end was cut by 1 base, the J end by 1 base, with 12 bases between. Looked up from germline, CDR1 is SGHKS and CDR2 is YYEKEE (reference sequence). CDR3 loop: CASSLSHQGSYEQYF. The CDR3 DNA reads as TGTGCCAGCAGCTTGTCGCATCAGGGATCCTACGAGCAGTACTTC.

A single count supports this clone. V gene TRBV6-5 combines with J gene TRBJ2-7; 8 positions match TRBD1. The germline gives CDR1 MNHEY, CDR2 SVGAGI. The CDR3 is 15 residues long. J lost 5 bases, V lost 0 bases, and 6 bases had no gene match. CDR3 protein: CASSYSMDRVHEQYF. Written as DNA, the CDR3 is TGTGCCAGCAGTTACTCGATGGACAGGGTCCACGAGCAGTACTTC.

The V and J genes are TRBV4-2 and TRBJ2-1; 8 bases agree with TRBD2. The CDR3 is 16 residues long. From germline, CDR1 is LGHNA and CDR2 YNFKEQ. Unmatched junction bases numbered 10, after V lost 4 bases and J lost 5 bases. The CDR3 sequence is CASSPLTGGQNNEQFF. In DNA form, the CDR3 reads TGTGCCAGCAGCCCACTCACGGGGGGGCAGAACAATGAGCAGTTCTTC.

This rearrangement joins TRBV5-1 to TRBJ1-1; D not certain. The CDR3 consists of 14 residues. The germline gives CDR1 SGHRS, CDR2 YFSETQ. Trimming took 2 bases from V and 2 from J, leaving 10 bases between them. This chain's CDR3 is CASSFTTANTEAFF. CDR3 nucleotides: TGCGCCAGCAGCTTTACTACAGCTAACACTGAAGCTTTCTTT.

The genes are TRBV9 and TRBJ1-2, with D perhaps matching TRBD1 (5 bases). The CDR3 has 14 amino acids. V was pared by 3 bases and J by 5 bases, with 14 bases between. CDR1 and CDR2 from the germline V gene are SGDLS and YYNGEE. The CDR3 spells CASSGPGFGYGYTF. The CDR3 DNA reads TGTGCCAGCAGCGGACCAGGGTTTGGGTATGGCTACACCTTC.

The rearrangement links TRBV7-2 to TRBJ2-1; tentatively, D is TRBD2 (6 bases). Per the germline V gene, CDR1 is SGHTA and CDR2 is FQGNSA. The length of the CDR3 is 16 residues. Trimming removed 2 bases at V and 4 bases at J, with 15 bases between. The CDR3 DNA follows: TGTGCCAGCAGCTTACTCCCTGGAGGGGCATACAATGAGCAGTTCTTC. Translated: CASSLLPGGAYNEQFF. Full variable domain (outside the CDR3, taken from reference TRBV7-2 and TRBJ2-1): GAGVSQSPSNKVTEKGKDVELRCDPISGHTALYWYRQSLGQGLEFLIYFQGNSAPDKSGLPSDRFSAERTGGSVSTLTIQRTQQEDSAVYLCASSLLPGGAYNEQFFGPGTRLTVL.

This clone has just a few counts. This rearrangement joins TRBV6-1 to TRBJ1-4; D not resolved. This CDR3 has 15 residues. CDR1 MNHNS and CDR2 SASEGT come from the germline V gene. V was shortened by 1 base and J by 5 bases, with 11 bases between the two germline ends. CDR3 sequence: CASSEGRRINEKLFF. CDR3 sequence (DNA): TGTGCCAGCAGTGAAGGACGGCGAATAAATGAAAAACTGTTTTTT.

This clone was counted a few times. The chain recombines TRBV19 with TRBJ1-4, with TRBD1 identical over 8 bases. The CDR3 runs 16 residues. Germline V gene data show CDR1 as LNHDA and CDR2 as SQIVND (reference sequence). The V segment lost 7 bases and the J segment 4 bases; nucleotides outside the gene matches: 11. In DNA, the CDR3 is TGTGCCAGTACTCCTGGACAGGGATGGGGTAATGAAAAACTGTTTTTT. This translates into CASTPGQGWGNEKLFF.

This clone was recorded once. The chain combines TRBV28 with TRBJ1-2; D unresolved. CDR1 and CDR2 (germline): MDHEN, SYDVKM. Trimming cost V 5 bases and J 1 base, with 8 bases left between them. The CDR3 is 13 residues long. The CDR3 loop reads CASSLDLNYGYTF. The DNA of the CDR3 is TGTGCCAGCAGTCTCGATCTTAACTATGGCTACACCTTC.